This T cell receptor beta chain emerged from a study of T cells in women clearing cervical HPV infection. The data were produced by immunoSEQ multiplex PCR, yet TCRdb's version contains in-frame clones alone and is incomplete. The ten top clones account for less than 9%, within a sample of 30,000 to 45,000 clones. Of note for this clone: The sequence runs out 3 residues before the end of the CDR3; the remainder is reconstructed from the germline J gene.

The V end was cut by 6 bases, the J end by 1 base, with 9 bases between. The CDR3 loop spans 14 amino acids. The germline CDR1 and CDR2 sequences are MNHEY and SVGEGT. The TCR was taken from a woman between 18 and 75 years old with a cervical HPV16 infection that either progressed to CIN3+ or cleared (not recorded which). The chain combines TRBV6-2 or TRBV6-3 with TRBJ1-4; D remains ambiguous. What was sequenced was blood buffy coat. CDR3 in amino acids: CASRHRETNEKLFF. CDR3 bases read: TGTGCCAGCAGACACAGAGAAACTAATGAAAAA.